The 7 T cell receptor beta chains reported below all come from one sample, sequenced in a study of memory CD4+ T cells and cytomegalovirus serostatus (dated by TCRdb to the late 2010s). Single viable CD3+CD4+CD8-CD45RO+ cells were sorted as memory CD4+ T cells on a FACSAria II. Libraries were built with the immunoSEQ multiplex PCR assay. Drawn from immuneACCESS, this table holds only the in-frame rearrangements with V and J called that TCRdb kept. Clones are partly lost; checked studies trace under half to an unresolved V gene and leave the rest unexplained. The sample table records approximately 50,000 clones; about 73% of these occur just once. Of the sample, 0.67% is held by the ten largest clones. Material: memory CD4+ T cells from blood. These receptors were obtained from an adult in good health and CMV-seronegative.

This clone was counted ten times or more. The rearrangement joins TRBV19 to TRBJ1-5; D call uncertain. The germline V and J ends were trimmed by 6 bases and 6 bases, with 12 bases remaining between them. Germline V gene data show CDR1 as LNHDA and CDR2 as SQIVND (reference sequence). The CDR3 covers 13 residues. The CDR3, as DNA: TGTGCCAGTAGACTTACGAGGACTCAGCCCCAGCATTTT. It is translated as CASRLTRTQPQHF.

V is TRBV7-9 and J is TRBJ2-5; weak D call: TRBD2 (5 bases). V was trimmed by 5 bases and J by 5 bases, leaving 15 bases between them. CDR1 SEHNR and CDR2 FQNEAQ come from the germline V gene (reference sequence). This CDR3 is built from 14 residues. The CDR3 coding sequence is TGTGCCAGCAGCCCCGGGTCTTCGGGGGAGACCCAGTACTTC. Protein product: CASSPGSSGETQYF.

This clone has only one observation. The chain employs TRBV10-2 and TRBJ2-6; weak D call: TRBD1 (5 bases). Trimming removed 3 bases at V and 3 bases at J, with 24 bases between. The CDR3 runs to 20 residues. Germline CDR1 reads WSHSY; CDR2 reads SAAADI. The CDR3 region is CASSDLGLVRVEGGANVLTF. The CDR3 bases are TGCGCCAGCAGTGATTTGGGATTGGTCAGGGTGGAAGGTGGGGCCAACGTCCTGACTTTC.

Written as DNA, the CDR3 is TGTGCCAGCAGTCCAGGGACAGACTACGAGCAGTACTTC. Translation: CASSPGTDYEQYF. The gene calls are TRBV27 and TRBJ2-7, with 7 nucleotides matching TRBD1. Looked up from germline, CDR1 is MNHEY and CDR2 is SMNVEV (reference sequence). V dropped 5 bases and J dropped 3; count of bases not matched to a gene: 4. This CDR3 has 13 residues.

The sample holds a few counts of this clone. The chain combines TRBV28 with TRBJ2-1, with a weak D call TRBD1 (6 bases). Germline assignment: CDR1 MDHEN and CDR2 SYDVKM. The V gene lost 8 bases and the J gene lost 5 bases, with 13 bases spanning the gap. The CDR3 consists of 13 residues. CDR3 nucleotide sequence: TGTGCCAGCTTCGGACAGAGAGACAATGAGCAGTTCTTC. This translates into CASFGQRDNEQFF. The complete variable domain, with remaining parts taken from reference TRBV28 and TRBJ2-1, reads DVKVTQSSRYLVKRTGEKVFLECVQDMDHENMFWYRQDPGLGLRLIYFSYDVKMKEKGDIPEGYSVSREKKERFSLILESASTNQTSMYLCASFGQRDNEQFFGPGTRLTVL.

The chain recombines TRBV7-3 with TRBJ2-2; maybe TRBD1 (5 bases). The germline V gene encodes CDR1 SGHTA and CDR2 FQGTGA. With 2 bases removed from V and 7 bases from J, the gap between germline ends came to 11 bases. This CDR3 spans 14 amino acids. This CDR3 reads CASSLWQGDGELFF. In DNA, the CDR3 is TGTGCCAGCAGCTTATGGCAGGGTGACGGGGAGCTGTTTTTT. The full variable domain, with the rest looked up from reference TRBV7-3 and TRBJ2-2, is GAGVSQTPSNKVTEKGKYVELRCDPISGHTALYWYRQSLGQGPEFLIYFQGTGAADDSGLPNDRFFAVRPEGSVSTLKIQRTERGDSAVYLCASSLWQGDGELFFGEGSRLTVL.

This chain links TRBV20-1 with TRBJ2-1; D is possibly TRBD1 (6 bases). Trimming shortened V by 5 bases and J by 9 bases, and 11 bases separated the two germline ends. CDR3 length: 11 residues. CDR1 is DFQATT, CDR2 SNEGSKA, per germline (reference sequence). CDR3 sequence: CSARAGVEQFF. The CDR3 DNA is TGCAGTGCTCGGGCAGGGGTTGAGCAGTTCTTC.